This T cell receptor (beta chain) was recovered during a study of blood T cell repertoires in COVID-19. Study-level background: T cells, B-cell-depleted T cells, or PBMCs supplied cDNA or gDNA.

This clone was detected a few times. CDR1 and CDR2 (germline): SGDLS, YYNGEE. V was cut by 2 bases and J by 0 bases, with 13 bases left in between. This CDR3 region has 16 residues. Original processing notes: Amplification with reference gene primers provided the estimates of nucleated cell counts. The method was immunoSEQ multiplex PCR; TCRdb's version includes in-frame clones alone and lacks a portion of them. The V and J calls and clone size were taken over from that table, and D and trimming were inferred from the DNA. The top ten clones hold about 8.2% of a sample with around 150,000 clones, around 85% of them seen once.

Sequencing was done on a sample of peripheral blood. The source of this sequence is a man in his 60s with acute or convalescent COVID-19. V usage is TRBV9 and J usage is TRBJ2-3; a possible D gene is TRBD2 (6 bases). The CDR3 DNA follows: TGTGCCAGCAGCGTCGGACTACCTCTAAGCACAGATACGCAGTATTTT. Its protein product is CASSVGLPLSTDTQYF.